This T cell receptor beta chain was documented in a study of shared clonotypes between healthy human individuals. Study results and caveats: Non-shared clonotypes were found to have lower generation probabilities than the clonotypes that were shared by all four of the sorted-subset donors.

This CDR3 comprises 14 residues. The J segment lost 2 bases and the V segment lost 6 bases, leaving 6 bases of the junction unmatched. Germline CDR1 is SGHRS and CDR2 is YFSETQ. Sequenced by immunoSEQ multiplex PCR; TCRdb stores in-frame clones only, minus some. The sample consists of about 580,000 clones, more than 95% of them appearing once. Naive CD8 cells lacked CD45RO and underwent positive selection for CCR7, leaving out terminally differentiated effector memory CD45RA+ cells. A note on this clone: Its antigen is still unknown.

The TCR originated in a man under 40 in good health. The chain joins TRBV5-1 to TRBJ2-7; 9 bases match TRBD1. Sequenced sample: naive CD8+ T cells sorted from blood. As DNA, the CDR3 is TGCGCCAGCAAAACTGGACAGGGGACCTACGAGCAGTACTTC. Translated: CASKTGQGTYEQYF.